Sequencing of this TCR beta chain was carried out in a study of T cell changes during pregnancy in multiple sclerosis. This table comes from immunoSEQ multiplex PCR, and its TCRdb copy is limited to in-frame clones, with some not included. The table records 83,000 or so clones, approximately 95% of them present only once. V was clipped by 5 bases and J by 0 bases, with 17 bases between them. The CDR3 is made up of 17 amino acids. Germline V gene sequence: CDR1 MNHEY, CDR2 SMNVEV (reference sequence). The source is a female donor in good health, enrolled as a control in a pregnancy study. This chain joins TRBV27 and TRBJ1-5; perhaps TRBD1 as D (6 bases). The source was peripheral blood, collected after pregnancy. The CDR3 DNA is TGTGCCAGCAGTCCCAGGGGCAGGGCCGATAGCAATCAGCCCCAGCATTTT. Protein sequence: CASSPRGRADSNQPQHF.